Sequencing of this T cell receptor beta chain was carried out in a study of cytomegalovirus exposure and HLA in healthy donors. Study-wide results and limits: The CMV antigen specificity of a few CMV-associated chains was confirmed through in vitro analysis. Analyses of presence and absence presupposed an approximately uniform sequencing depth across donors.

On this clone itself: Its specificity is not known.

The CDR3 spans 15 residues. V gave up 5 bases and J gave up 5 bases, with 15 bases separating them. The germline gives CDR1 MNHNY, CDR2 SVGAGI (reference sequence). Use of 60 Vbeta and 13 Jbeta primers characterized the PCR. Here immunoSEQ multiplex PCR was the method, and the copy in TCRdb shows in-frame clones only, minus some. Of hundreds of thousands of clones listed, under 80% were seen once; the top ten hold under 0.25%. Sequenced: PBMCs. The J gene is TRBJ2-2, the V gene TRBV6-6; D is possibly TRBD1 (6 bases). This sequence originates from a girl aged 2-15 years in good health and CMV-seronegative. This CDR3 reads CASSNLAGVTGELFF. The DNA for the CDR3 is TGTGCCAGCAGTAATTTAGCAGGGGTTACCGGGGAGCTGTTTTTT.